What follows is one T cell receptor beta chain and its context. This specimen comes from a study of Ad26.COV2.S vaccination and SARS-CoV-2 variants. In germline, CDR1 is LGHDT, CDR2 YNNKEL (reference sequence). V lost 1 base, J lost 1 base, and 7 bases stayed unmatched. The CDR3 sequence is 18 residues long. Treatment noted: about 20 received Ad26.COV2.S at low or high dose, single or two shots; a few received placebo; per-sample allocation not given. Repertoires come from day 63 after the first vaccine or placebo injection. Recruitment in Boston yielded a donor of adult age, 18-55 years. Wuhan-strain spike was delivered by a replication-incompetent Ad26 vector. The method was immunoSEQ multiplex PCR; TCRdb's version includes in-frame clones alone and lacks a portion of them. The sample contains around 250,000 clones, around 87% of which appear only once.

This chain joins TRBV3-1 (or the pseudogene TRBV3-2) and TRBJ2-1; the match to TRBD2 covers 10 bases. Material: peripheral blood, obtained in a trial of Ad26.COV2.S vaccine versus placebo. The clonotype originates from a person aged 18-65 years who received the Ad26.COV2.S COVID-19 vaccine or a placebo. The CDR3 loop is CASSQAAGGPLSYNEQFF. DNA of the CDR3: TGTGCCAGCAGCCAAGCAGCGGGGGGGCCTTTATCCTACAATGAGCAGTTCTTC.